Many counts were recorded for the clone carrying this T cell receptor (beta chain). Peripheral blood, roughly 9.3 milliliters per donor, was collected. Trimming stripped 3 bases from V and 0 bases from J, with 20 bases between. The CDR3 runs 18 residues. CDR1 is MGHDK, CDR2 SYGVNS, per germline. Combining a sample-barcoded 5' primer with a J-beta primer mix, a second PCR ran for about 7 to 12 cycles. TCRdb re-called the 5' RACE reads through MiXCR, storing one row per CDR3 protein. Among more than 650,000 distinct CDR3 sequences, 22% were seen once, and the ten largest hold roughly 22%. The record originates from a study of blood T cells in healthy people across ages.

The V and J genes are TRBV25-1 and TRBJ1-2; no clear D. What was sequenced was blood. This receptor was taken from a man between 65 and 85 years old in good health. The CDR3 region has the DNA TGTGCCAGCAGTGATTATCGTAGGATCGAGGGTCCTAACTATGGCTACACCTTC. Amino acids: CASSDYRRIEGPNYGYTF.